This is a list of T cell receptor beta chains from one sample in a study of OX40 agonist ivuxolimab in advanced cancers. Sequencing was performed with immunoSEQ multiplex PCR; in TCRdb, only in-frame clones are kept and a portion is missing. Of nearly 85,000 clones in the sample, approximately 83% were seen once. This sample comprised CD4+ or CD8+ T cells sorted from blood, obtained in a trial of the OX40 agonist ivuxolimab. Receptors were obtained from an adult with an advanced solid tumor such as melanoma, head and neck, liver or kidney cancer. Each CDR3 is given with its conserved first and last residue. A D gene is named only where the DNA matches it firmly. A clone size is listed for some rows: how often the clone was seen (once, few, many), or a class if it is expanded.

j_call: TRBJ2-5
clone_size: NA
d_call: TRBD2
v_call: TRBV15
cdr3_nt: TGTGCCACCAGCGGAGGGACTAACCAAGAGACCCAGTACTTC
cdr3_aa: CATSGGTNQETQYF

j_call: TRBJ2-5
clone_size: NA
d_call: NA
v_call: TRBV7-2
cdr3_nt: TGTGCCAGCAGCTTAGTTGTCAGGGCCCAAGAGACCCAGTACTTC
cdr3_aa: CASSLVVRAQETQYF

j_call: TRBJ2-5
clone_size: NA
d_call: TRBD1
v_call: TRBV4-1
cdr3_nt: TGCGCCAGCAGCCAGGGGACAGGGCTGACCCCGGAGACCCAGTACTTC
cdr3_aa: CASSQGTGLTPETQYF

j_call: TRBJ1-3
clone_size: once
d_call: NA
v_call: TRBV5-1
cdr3_nt: TGCGCCAGCAGCTTGGGCCACACCTCTGGAAACACCATATATTTT
cdr3_aa: CASSLGHTSGNTIYF

j_call: TRBJ2-2
clone_size: once
d_call: TRBD1
v_call: TRBV19
cdr3_nt: TGTGCCAGTAGTGGCCGGGACAGGGGTCGTGGCACCGGGGAGCTGTTTTTT
cdr3_aa: CASSGRDRGRGTGELFF

j_call: TRBJ1-2
clone_size: NA
d_call: NA
v_call: TRBV9
cdr3_nt: TGTGCCAGCAGCGTAGGGGGGGAAGCGTTCTATGGCTACACCTTC
cdr3_aa: CASSVGGEAFYGYTF

j_call: TRBJ1-6
clone_size: NA
d_call: TRBD1
v_call: TRBV9
cdr3_nt: TGTGCCAGCACCGTGGGACAGGGGTATTCACCCCTCCACTTT
cdr3_aa: CASTVGQGYSPLHF

j_call: TRBJ1-1
clone_size: few
d_call: NA
v_call: TRBV2
cdr3_nt: TGTGCCAGCAGGGGTCGAGGGGATGAAGCTTTCTTT
cdr3_aa: CASRGRGDEAFF

j_call: TRBJ1-6
clone_size: NA
d_call: TRBD1
v_call: TRBV28
cdr3_nt: TGTGCCACCACGGGACAGCTTAATTCACCCCTCCACTTT
cdr3_aa: CATTGQLNSPLHF

j_call: TRBJ1-4
clone_size: NA
d_call: TRBD1
v_call: TRBV28
cdr3_nt: TGTGCCAGCATCCCGCAGACAGGGGGCTCGGCAACTAATGAAAAACTGTTTTTT
cdr3_aa: CASIPQTGGSATNEKLFF

j_call: TRBJ2-3
clone_size: NA
d_call: NA
v_call: TRBV27
cdr3_nt: TGTGCCAGCAGTGTGGACTACACAGATACGCAGTATTTT
cdr3_aa: CASSVDYTDTQYF

j_call: TRBJ2-2
clone_size: NA
d_call: NA
v_call: TRBV2
cdr3_nt: TGTGCCAGCAGCCGGGGGACCACCGGGGAGCTGTTTTTT
cdr3_aa: CASSRGTTGELFF

j_call: TRBJ2-1
clone_size: once
d_call: NA
v_call: TRBV7-2
cdr3_nt: TGTGCCAGCAGCTCAGGGTCCGTTTCCTACAATGAGCAGTTCTTC
cdr3_aa: CASSSGSVSYNEQFF

j_call: TRBJ2-1
clone_size: few
d_call: NA
v_call: TRBV11-2
cdr3_nt: TGTGCCAGCAGCTTAGCCAGGACCCTCTCGAATGAGCAGTTCTTC
cdr3_aa: CASSLARTLSNEQFF

j_call: TRBJ2-3
clone_size: NA
d_call: NA
v_call: TRBV9
cdr3_nt: TGTGCCAGCAGCGTAGGAAGGGGGTCCGGCACAGATACGCAGTATTTT
cdr3_aa: CASSVGRGSGTDTQYF

j_call: TRBJ2-3
clone_size: NA
d_call: TRBD2
v_call: TRBV6-5
cdr3_nt: TGTGCCAGCAGGACGACTAGCGGGGGATTCGATACGCAGTATTTT
cdr3_aa: CASRTTSGGFDTQYF

j_call: TRBJ2-1
clone_size: NA
d_call: TRBD1
v_call: TRBV7-3
cdr3_nt: TGTGCCAGCAGCTTGGACAGGGAAAATGAGCAGTTCTTC
cdr3_aa: CASSLDRENEQFF

j_call: TRBJ2-4
clone_size: few
d_call: NA
v_call: TRBV5-8
cdr3_nt: TGTGCCAGCACCCCAGGCTTGAGCAACATTCAGTACTTC
cdr3_aa: CASTPGLSNIQYF

j_call: TRBJ1-4
clone_size: NA
d_call: TRBD1
v_call: TRBV7-9
cdr3_nt: TGTGCCAGCAGCTTAGGGACAGGGGTTATTGCAACTAATGAAAAACTGTTTTTT
cdr3_aa: CASSLGTGVIATNEKLFF

j_call: TRBJ1-1
clone_size: NA
d_call: NA
v_call: TRBV6-1
cdr3_nt: TGTGCCAGCAGTCCCCGGACAGTGAACACTGAAGCTTTCTTT
cdr3_aa: CASSPRTVNTEAFF

j_call: TRBJ2-3
clone_size: NA
d_call: NA
v_call: TRBV11-1
cdr3_nt: TGTGCCAGCAGCCGGCTCCTCAAAGATACGCAGTATTTT
cdr3_aa: CASSRLLKDTQYF

j_call: TRBJ1-1
clone_size: NA
d_call: NA
v_call: TRBV4-3
cdr3_nt: TGCGCCAGCAGCCCGTCCCCGACAGGACCGAACACTGAAGCTTTCTTT
cdr3_aa: CASSPSPTGPNTEAFF

j_call: TRBJ2-7
clone_size: NA
d_call: NA
v_call: TRBV5-6
cdr3_nt: TGTGCCAGCAGCTTGATCAGACAGTACGAGCAGTACTTC
cdr3_aa: CASSLIRQYEQYF

j_call: TRBJ2-5
clone_size: once
d_call: TRBD1
v_call: TRBV9
cdr3_nt: TGTGCCAGCAGCGCAGGGATGGGACAGACCCAAGAGACCCAGTACTTC
cdr3_aa: CASSAGMGQTQETQYF

j_call: TRBJ2-2
clone_size: NA
d_call: NA
v_call: TRBV28
cdr3_nt: TGTGCCAGCAGCCCCCCGCGTGGAACCGGGGAGCTGTTTTTT
cdr3_aa: CASSPPRGTGELFF

j_call: TRBJ2-3
clone_size: NA
d_call: NA
v_call: TRBV11-3
cdr3_nt: TGTGCCAGCAGCCGGGGGGATACGCAGTATTTT
cdr3_aa: CASSRGDTQYF

j_call: TRBJ2-3
clone_size: NA
d_call: NA
v_call: TRBV6-1
cdr3_nt: TGTGCCAGCAGTGAAGGAGGCGGCACAGATACGCAGTATTTT
cdr3_aa: CASSEGGGTDTQYF

j_call: TRBJ1-2
clone_size: NA
d_call: NA
v_call: TRBV18
cdr3_nt: TGTGCCAGCTCGTCGGCGGGGGGCGCGGGTTATGGCTACACCTTC
cdr3_aa: CASSSAGGAGYGYTF

j_call: TRBJ2-6
clone_size: once
d_call: NA
v_call: TRBV23-1
cdr3_nt: TGCGCCAGCAGTCAAACGTCTCACGACAGAGAAACAACAGGCCCTGGGGCCAACGTCCTGACTTTC
cdr3_aa: CASSQTSHDRETTGPGANVLTF

j_call: TRBJ2-2
clone_size: NA
d_call: TRBD2
v_call: TRBV29-1
cdr3_nt: TGCAGCGCCTCCACTAGCGGGGGGGAGCTGTTTTTT
cdr3_aa: CSASTSGGELFF

j_call: TRBJ2-5
clone_size: NA
d_call: TRBD1
v_call: TRBV11-3
cdr3_nt: TGTGCCAGCAGCTTACTGGGACAGGGACAAGAGACCCAGTACTTC
cdr3_aa: CASSLLGQGQETQYF

j_call: TRBJ2-1
clone_size: NA
d_call: TRBD2
v_call: TRBV19
cdr3_nt: TGTGCCAGTACCCCCGGACTAGCCTACAATGAGCAGTTCTTC
cdr3_aa: CASTPGLAYNEQFF

j_call: TRBJ1-6
clone_size: NA
d_call: NA
v_call: TRBV5-6
cdr3_nt: TGTGCCAGCAGCTCCGGGGGCAGGGCTAATTCACCCCTCCACTTT
cdr3_aa: CASSSGGRANSPLHF

j_call: TRBJ1-1
clone_size: NA
d_call: NA
v_call: TRBV7-9
cdr3_nt: TGTGCCAGCAGCCTGGGATTCGGCACTGAAGCTTTCTTT
cdr3_aa: CASSLGFGTEAFF

j_call: TRBJ1-6
clone_size: NA
d_call: NA
v_call: TRBV9
cdr3_nt: TGTGCCAGCAGCGCTGACAGCACTCGCTCCTATAATTCACCCCTCCACTTT
cdr3_aa: CASSADSTRSYNSPLHF

j_call: TRBJ1-1
clone_size: NA
d_call: NA
v_call: TRBV7-9
cdr3_nt: TGTGCCAGCAGCTTATTAGCCCCGAACACTGAAGCTTTCTTT
cdr3_aa: CASSLLAPNTEAFF

j_call: TRBJ1-1
clone_size: NA
d_call: TRBD1
v_call: TRBV4-1
cdr3_nt: TGCGCCAGCAGTCGGATTACGGGACAGATGAACACTGAAGCTTTCTTT
cdr3_aa: CASSRITGQMNTEAFF

j_call: TRBJ1-1
clone_size: NA
d_call: TRBD1
v_call: TRBV30
cdr3_nt: TGTGCCTGGAGTACAGGGGAGGGCTCTTGGATGAACACTGAAGCTTTCTTT
cdr3_aa: CAWSTGEGSWMNTEAFF

j_call: TRBJ1-3
clone_size: NA
d_call: NA
v_call: TRBV9
cdr3_nt: TGTGCCAGCAGCGTAGCTCAGGGCGGTGGAAACACCATATATTTT
cdr3_aa: CASSVAQGGGNTIYF

j_call: TRBJ1-4
clone_size: NA
d_call: NA
v_call: TRBV30
cdr3_nt: TGTGCCTGGAGTGGCGGCGGAAAACTGTTTTTT
cdr3_aa: CAWSGGGKLFF

j_call: TRBJ2-5
clone_size: NA
d_call: NA
v_call: TRBV19
cdr3_nt: TGTGCCAGTAGTATAAGACAGCAAGAGACCCAGTACTTC
cdr3_aa: CASSIRQQETQYF

j_call: TRBJ2-2
clone_size: NA
d_call: NA
v_call: TRBV2
cdr3_nt: TGTGCCAGCAAACAGACAAACACCGGGGAGCTGTTTTTT
cdr3_aa: CASKQTNTGELFF

j_call: TRBJ2-7
clone_size: NA
d_call: NA
v_call: TRBV2
cdr3_nt: TGTGCCAGCAGGGACTCCTACGAGCAGTACTTC
cdr3_aa: CASRDSYEQYF

j_call: TRBJ2-2
clone_size: NA
d_call: NA
v_call: TRBV21-1
cdr3_nt: TGTGCCAGCAGCAAAGCGCTTTCGGGCGGGGAGCTGTTTTTT
cdr3_aa: CASSKALSGGELFF

j_call: TRBJ1-6
clone_size: once
d_call: NA
v_call: TRBV7-9
cdr3_nt: TGTGCCAGCAGCCTCACCGAAAATTCACCCCTCCACTTT
cdr3_aa: CASSLTENSPLHF

j_call: TRBJ1-5
clone_size: NA
d_call: NA
v_call: TRBV7-3
cdr3_nt: TGTGCCAGCAGCTTAGGTGCGGGTTTCAATCAGCCCCAGCATTTT
cdr3_aa: CASSLGAGFNQPQHF

j_call: TRBJ2-7
clone_size: once
d_call: NA
v_call: TRBV7-2
cdr3_nt: TGTGCCACCGGACCCTCCTACGAGCAGTACTTC
cdr3_aa: CATGPSYEQYF

j_call: TRBJ1-6
clone_size: NA
d_call: NA
v_call: TRBV5-1
cdr3_nt: TGCGCCAGCAGCCGAATACAGGGCGCAAATAATTCACCCCTCCACTTT
cdr3_aa: CASSRIQGANNSPLHF

j_call: TRBJ1-1
clone_size: once
d_call: NA
v_call: TRBV7-2
cdr3_nt: TGTGCCAGCAGCTTATCGAGGTCGAACACTGAAGCTTTCTTT
cdr3_aa: CASSLSRSNTEAFF